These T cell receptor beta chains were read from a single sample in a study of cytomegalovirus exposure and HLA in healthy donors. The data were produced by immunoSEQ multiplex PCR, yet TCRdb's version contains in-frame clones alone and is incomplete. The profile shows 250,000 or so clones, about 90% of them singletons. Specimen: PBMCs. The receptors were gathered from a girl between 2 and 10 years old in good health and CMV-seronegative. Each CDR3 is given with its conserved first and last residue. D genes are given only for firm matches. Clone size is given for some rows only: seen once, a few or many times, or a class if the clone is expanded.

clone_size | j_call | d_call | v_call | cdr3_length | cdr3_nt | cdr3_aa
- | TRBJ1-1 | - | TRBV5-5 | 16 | TGTGCCAGCAGCTTGGGTTGGACTCTCTTAGACACTGAAGCTTTCTTT | CASSLGWTLLDTEAFF
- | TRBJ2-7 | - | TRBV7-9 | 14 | TGTGCCAGCAGCTTAGACAGGAGCTCCTACGAGCAGTACTTC | CASSLDRSSYEQYF
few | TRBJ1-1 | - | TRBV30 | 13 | TGTGCCTGGCAGGACAACATGAACACTGAAGCTTTCTTT | CAWQDNMNTEAFF
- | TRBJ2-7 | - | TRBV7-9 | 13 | TGTGCCAGCAGCTCGGCGGGTTACTACGAGCAGTACTTC | CASSSAGYYEQYF
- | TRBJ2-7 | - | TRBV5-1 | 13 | TGCGCCAGCATCGAAGAGGCCACCCACGAGCAGTACTTC | CASIEEATHEQYF
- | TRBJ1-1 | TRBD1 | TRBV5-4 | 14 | TGTGCCAGCGAGGACAGGTACATGAACACTGAAGCTTTCTTT | CASEDRYMNTEAFF
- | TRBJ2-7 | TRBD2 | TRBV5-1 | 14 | TGCGCCAGCAGCCCTGGGACTAGCTCCTACGAGCAGTACTTC | CASSPGTSSYEQYF
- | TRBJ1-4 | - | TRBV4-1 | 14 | TGCGCCAGCAGCCAAGATCGATGGGAGGAAAAACTGTTTTTT | CASSQDRWEEKLFF
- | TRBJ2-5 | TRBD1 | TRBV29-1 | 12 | TGCAGCGTTGCCGGGACAGCATCAGGGCAGTACTTC | CSVAGTASGQYF
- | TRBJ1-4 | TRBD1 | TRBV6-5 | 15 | TGTGCCAGCAGTTACTCGGAGGGGGCGCGGGAAAAACTGTTTTTT | CASSYSEGAREKLFF
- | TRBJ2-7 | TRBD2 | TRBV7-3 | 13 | TGTGCCAGCAGCTTACGCCGGGGGGTCGAGCAGTACTTC | CASSLRRGVEQYF
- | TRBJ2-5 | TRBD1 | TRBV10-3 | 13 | TGTGCCTCGACAGGGGGACTCCAAGAGACCCAGTACTTC | CASTGGLQETQYF
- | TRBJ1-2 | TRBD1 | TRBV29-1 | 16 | TGCAGCGTTACTATACAGGGGCAGAAGGGGATATATGGCTACACCTTC | CSVTIQGQKGIYGYTF
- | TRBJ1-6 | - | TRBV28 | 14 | TGTGCCAGCAGTTCCCTGGACAGTGGTTCACCCCTCCACTTT | CASSSLDSGSPLHF
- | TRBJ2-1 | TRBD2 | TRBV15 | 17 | TGTGCCACCAGCCCTGACCTTGCGGGAGCGACCTACAATGAGCAGTTCTTC | CATSPDLAGATYNEQFF
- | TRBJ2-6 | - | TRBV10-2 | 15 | TGCGCCAGCAGTTTGGACAGCCCCTTTGCCAACGTCCTGACTTTC | CASSLDSPFANVLTF
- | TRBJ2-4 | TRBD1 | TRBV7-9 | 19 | TGTGCCAGCAGCTTAGGCCCAGGGGGCACTATTTGGGCCAAAAACATTCAGTACTTC | CASSLGPGGTIWAKNIQYF
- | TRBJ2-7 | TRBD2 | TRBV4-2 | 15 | TGTGCCAGCAGCCAAGATACTAGCGGTTATTACGAGCAGTACTTC | CASSQDTSGYYEQYF
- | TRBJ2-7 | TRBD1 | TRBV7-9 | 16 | TGTGCCAGCAGCTTAGTGGGACAGGGTCGCGCCTACGAGCAGTACTTC | CASSLVGQGRAYEQYF
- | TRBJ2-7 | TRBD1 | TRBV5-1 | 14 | TGCGCCAGCAGCTTACTGGGACAGACATACGAGCAGTACTTC | CASSLLGQTYEQYF
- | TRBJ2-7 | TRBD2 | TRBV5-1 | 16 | TGCGCCAGCAGCTTGGTCGGGACTAGCGGGGTGTACGAGCAGTACTTC | CASSLVGTSGVYEQYF
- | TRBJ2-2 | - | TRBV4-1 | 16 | TGCGCCAGCAGGTATGCGGCGGAGACGAACACCGGGGAGCTGTTTTTT | CASRYAAETNTGELFF
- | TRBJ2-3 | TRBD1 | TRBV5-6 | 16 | TGTGCCAGCAGCTTGGGGGACAGGCCACCCACAGATACGCAGTATTTT | CASSLGDRPPTDTQYF
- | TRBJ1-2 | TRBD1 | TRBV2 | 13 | TGTGCCAGCAGTGCGGGACAGGGCTATGGCTACACCTTC | CASSAGQGYGYTF
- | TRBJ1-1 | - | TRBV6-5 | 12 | TGTGCCAGCAACGTGGGGCAGGGTGAAGCTTTCTTT | CASNVGQGEAFF
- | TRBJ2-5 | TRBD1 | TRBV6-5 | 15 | TGTGCCAGCAGTTCCGACAGGGGGCGCAAAGAGACCCAGTACTTC | CASSSDRGRKETQYF
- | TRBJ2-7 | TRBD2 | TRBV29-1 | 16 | TGCAGCGTCTCCGGGACTAGCGGCAATCTAGGCCACGAGCAGTACTTC | CSVSGTSGNLGHEQYF
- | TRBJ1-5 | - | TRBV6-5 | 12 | TGTGCCAGCAGGAGGGGCAATCAGCCCCAGCATTTT | CASRRGNQPQHF
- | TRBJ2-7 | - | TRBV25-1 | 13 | TGTGCCAGCAGCAGAGGGGGACGCTACGAGCAGTACTTC | CASSRGGRYEQYF
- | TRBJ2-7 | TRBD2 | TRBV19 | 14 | TGTGCCAGTAGCCCCCGGGAGGGCCAAGGCGAGCAGTACTTC | CASSPREGQGEQYF
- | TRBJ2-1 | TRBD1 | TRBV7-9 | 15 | TGTGCCAGCAGACCCCGGGACAGGGTGAACAATGAGCAGTTCTTC | CASRPRDRVNNEQFF
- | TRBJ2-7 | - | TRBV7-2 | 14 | TGTGCCAGCAGCTCGCCTAGCGTATACTACGAGCAGTACTTC | CASSSPSVYYEQYF
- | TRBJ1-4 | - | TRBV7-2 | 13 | TGTGCCAGCAGCCAAAACCAGGGTTTAAGCCTGTTTTTT | CASSQNQGLSLFF
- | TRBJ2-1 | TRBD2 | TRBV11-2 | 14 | TGTGCCAGCAGCTCACTAGCGGGAGGCAATGAGCAGTTCTTC | CASSSLAGGNEQFF
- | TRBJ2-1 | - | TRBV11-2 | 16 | TGTGCCAGCAGCTTGGTTCGAACTAGAGGTTTTGTTGAGCAGTTCTTC | CASSLVRTRGFVEQFF
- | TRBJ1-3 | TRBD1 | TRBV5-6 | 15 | TGTGCCAGCAGCGGGGGACAGGGTTCTGGAAACACCATATATTTT | CASSGGQGSGNTIYF
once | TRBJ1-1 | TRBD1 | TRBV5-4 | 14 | TGTGCCAGCAGCCTAGGGACAGCTAACACTGAAGCTTTCTTT | CASSLGTANTEAFF
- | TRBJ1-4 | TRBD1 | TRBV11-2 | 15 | TGTGCCAGCAGTTACAGGGGGCGTCTTAATGAAAAACTGTTTTTT | CASSYRGRLNEKLFF
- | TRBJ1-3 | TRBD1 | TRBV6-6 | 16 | TGTGCCAGCAGTGCCTCCCGGACAGGGGTTGGAAACACCATATATTTT | CASSASRTGVGNTIYF
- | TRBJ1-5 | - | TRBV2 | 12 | TGTGCCAGCAGGGAGAGCAATCAGCCCCAGCATTTT | CASRESNQPQHF
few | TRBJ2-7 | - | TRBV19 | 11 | TGTGCCAGTAGTAGTACCTACGAGCAGTACTTC | CASSSTYEQYF
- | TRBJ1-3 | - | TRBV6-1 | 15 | TGTGCCAGCAGTGAACGGTCCCTCTCTGGAAACACCATATATTTT | CASSERSLSGNTIYF
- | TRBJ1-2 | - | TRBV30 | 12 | TGTGCCCAGGGTGGGACAAACTATGGCTACACCTTC | CAQGGTNYGYTF
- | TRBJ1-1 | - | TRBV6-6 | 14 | TGTGCCAGCAGTTACTCGAGAGGGGGCACTGAAGCTTTCTTT | CASSYSRGGTEAFF
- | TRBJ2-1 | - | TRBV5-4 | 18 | TGTGCCAGCAGCTTTGCCCCCCTCGAGGCTAGCCTTGTCCATGAGCAGTTCTTC | CASSFAPLEASLVHEQFF
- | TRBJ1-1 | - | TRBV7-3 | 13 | TGTGCCAGCAGCTTACAGGGTGGGACTGAAGCTTTCTTT | CASSLQGGTEAFF
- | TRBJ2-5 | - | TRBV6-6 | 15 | TGTGCCAGCCTCCTAGGGGTCCACAATAAAGAGACCCAGTACTTC | CASLLGVHNKETQYF
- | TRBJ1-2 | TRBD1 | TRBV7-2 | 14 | TGTGCTAGCACATCGACAGGGGTGGGGTATGGCTACACCTTC | CASTSTGVGYGYTF
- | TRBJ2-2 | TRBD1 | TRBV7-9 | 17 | TGTGCCAGCAGCGAAACGGTGGGGACAGGGGCGATCGGGGAGCTGTTTTTT | CASSETVGTGAIGELFF
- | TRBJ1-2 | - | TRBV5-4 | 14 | TGTGCCAGCAGCTTGGGCGGTGGGGCCTATGGCTACACCTTC | CASSLGGGAYGYTF
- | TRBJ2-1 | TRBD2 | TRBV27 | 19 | TGTGCCAGCAGTACCTACCTTGACCCAACTAGCGCCTCCTACAATGAGCAGTTCTTC | CASSTYLDPTSASYNEQFF
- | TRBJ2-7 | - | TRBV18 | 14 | TGTGCCAGCTCACCATCGGGGTTCTCCTACGAGCAGTACTTC | CASSPSGFSYEQYF
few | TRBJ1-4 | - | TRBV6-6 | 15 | TGTGCCAGCAGTTACGGGCCGGGGTGGAATGAAAAACTGTTTTTT | CASSYGPGWNEKLFF
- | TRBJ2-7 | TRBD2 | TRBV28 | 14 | TGTGCCACCGCCGGGACTAGCGGGAAGTACGAGCAGTACTTC | CATAGTSGKYEQYF
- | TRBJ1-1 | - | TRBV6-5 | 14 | TGTGCCAGCAGTAACGCCAGGAGGTGCACTGAAGCTTTCTTT | CASSNARRCTEAFF